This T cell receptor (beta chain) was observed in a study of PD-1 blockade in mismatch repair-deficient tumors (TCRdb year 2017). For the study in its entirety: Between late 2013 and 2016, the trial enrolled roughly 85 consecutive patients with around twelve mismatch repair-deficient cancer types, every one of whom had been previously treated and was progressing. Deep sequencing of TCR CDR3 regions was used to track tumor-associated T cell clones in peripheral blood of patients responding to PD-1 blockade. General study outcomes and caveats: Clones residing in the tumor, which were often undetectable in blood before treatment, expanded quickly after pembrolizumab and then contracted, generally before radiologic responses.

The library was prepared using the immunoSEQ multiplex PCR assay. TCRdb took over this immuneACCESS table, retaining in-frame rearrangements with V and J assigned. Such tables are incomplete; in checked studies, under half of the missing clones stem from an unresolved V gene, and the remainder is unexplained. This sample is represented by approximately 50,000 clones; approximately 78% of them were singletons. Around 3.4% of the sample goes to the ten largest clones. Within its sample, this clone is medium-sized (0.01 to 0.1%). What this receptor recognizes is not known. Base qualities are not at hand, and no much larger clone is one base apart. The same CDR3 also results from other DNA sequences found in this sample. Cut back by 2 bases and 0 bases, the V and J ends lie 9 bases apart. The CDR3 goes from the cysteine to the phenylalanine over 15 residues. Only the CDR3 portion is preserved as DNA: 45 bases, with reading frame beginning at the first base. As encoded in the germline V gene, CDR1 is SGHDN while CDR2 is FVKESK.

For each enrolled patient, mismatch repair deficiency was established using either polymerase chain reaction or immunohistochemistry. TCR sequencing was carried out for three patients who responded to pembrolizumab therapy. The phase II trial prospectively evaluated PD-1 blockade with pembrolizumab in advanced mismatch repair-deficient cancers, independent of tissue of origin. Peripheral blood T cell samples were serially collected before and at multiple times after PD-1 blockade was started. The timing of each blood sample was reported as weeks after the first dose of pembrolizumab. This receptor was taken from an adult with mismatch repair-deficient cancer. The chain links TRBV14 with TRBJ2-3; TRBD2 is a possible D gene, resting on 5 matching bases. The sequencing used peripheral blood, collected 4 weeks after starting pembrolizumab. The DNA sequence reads TGTGCCAGCAGCCAACAGCTAGCTAGCACAGATACGCAGTATTTT. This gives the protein CASSQQLASTDTQYF. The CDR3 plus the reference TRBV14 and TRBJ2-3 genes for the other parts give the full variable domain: EAGVTQFPSHSVIEKGQTVTLRCDPISGHDNLYWYRRVMGKEIKFLLHFVKESKQDESGMPNNRFLAERTGGTYSTLKVQPAELEDSGVYFCASSQQLASTDTQYFGPGTRLTVL.